This passage covers 3 T cell receptor beta chains from one sample sequenced in a study of OX40 agonist ivuxolimab in advanced cancers. Assay: immunoSEQ multiplex PCR; the TCRdb copy retains only in-frame clones and omits some. Here the sample spans 55,000 to 65,000 clones, over 60% being singletons. The sample here was CD4+ or CD8+ T cells sorted from blood, taken in a trial of the OX40 agonist ivuxolimab. These TCRs come from an adult with an advanced solid tumor such as melanoma, head and neck, liver or kidney cancer.

The chain is built from TRBV11-2 and TRBJ1-5, with D perhaps matching TRBD1 (6 bases). Trimming took 3 bases from V and 9 from J, leaving 15 bases between them. CDR3 length equals 14 residues. Germline CDR1 and CDR2: SGHAT and FQNNGV. CDR3 nucleotide sequence: TGTGCCAGCAGCTTCGACGGGGGGCTATCGCCCCAGCATTTT. This gives the protein CASSFDGGLSPQHF.

The chain recombines TRBV7-2 with TRBJ2-5; TRBD1 agrees at 9 bases. V shed 5 bases and J 4 bases; nucleotides not matched to a gene: 8. Germline lookup yields CDR1 SGHTA and CDR2 FQGNSA. This CDR3 is built from 15 residues. The CDR3 reads CASSDRDRDVETQYF. DNA for the CDR3: TGTGCCAGCAGCGACCGGGACAGGGATGTAGAGACCCAGTACTTC.

Here the CDR3 reads CATKVNQGALRNEQFF. In nucleotides, the CDR3 is TGTGCCACCAAAGTCAACCAGGGGGCTTTGAGGAATGAGCAGTTCTTC. The chain uses TRBV19 and TRBJ2-1; TRBD1 agrees at 8 bases. The germline V gene encodes CDR1 LNHDA and CDR2 SQIVND (reference sequence). This CDR3 is built from 16 residues. Trimming cost V 10 bases and J 7 bases; bases outside gene matches: 18.